A single sample gave rise to the 21 T cell receptor beta chains below, sequenced in a study of T cell responses to AZD1222 COVID-19 vaccine. This table comes from immunoSEQ multiplex PCR, and its TCRdb copy is limited to in-frame clones, with some not included. Among about 150,000 clones listed, approximately 91% were seen once. The source material was peripheral blood, sampled 28 days after the second AZD1222 dose. The receptors were gathered from an adult who received the AZD1222 COVID-19 vaccine.

The chain combines TRBV13 with TRBJ1-2; D perhaps matches TRBD1 (5 bases). Germline assignment: CDR1 PRHDT and CDR2 FYEKMQ (reference sequence). The germline V and J ends were trimmed by 6 bases and 4 bases, with 21 bases remaining between them. The CDR3 is made up of 16 amino acids. The DNA for the CDR3 is TGTGCCAGCAGTGTCGAACAGGAACCCTTCGCCTATGGCTACACCTTC. Its translation: CASSVEQEPFAYGYTF.

Here the CDR3 DNA reads TGTGCCACCAGCAGAGTGGGGACTCCTCAGGAGTTCTTC. Amino acid sequence: CATSRVGTPQEFF. This chain uses TRBV15 with TRBJ2-1, with a possible D match to TRBD2 (6 bases). This CDR3 has 13 residues. Germline V gene data show CDR1 as LNHNV and CDR2 as YYDKDF (reference sequence). The germline V and J ends were trimmed by 1 base and 14 bases, with 15 bases remaining between them.

The chain joins TRBV6-5 to TRBJ1-2, with D possibly matching TRBD1 (5 bases). The germline V gene has CDR1 MNHEY and CDR2 SVGAGI. Trimming shortened V by 3 bases and J by 4 bases, and 18 bases separated the two germline ends. This CDR3 has 16 residues. The CDR3 coding sequence is TGTGCCAGCAGTTATGGTGTGAGGGGAGACCTCTATGGCTACACCTTC. Its protein product is CASSYGVRGDLYGYTF.

The J gene is TRBJ1-6, the V gene TRBV7-2; D gene ambiguous. The CDR3 length is 13 residues. The germline V gene encodes CDR1 SGHTA and CDR2 FQGNSA. Trimming pared 0 bases from V and 7 bases from J, leaving 4 bases between. CDR3 amino acids: CASSLAPNSPLHF. CDR3 bases: TGTGCCAGCAGCTTAGCGCCGAATTCACCCCTCCACTTT. Variable domain in full (rest from reference TRBV7-2 and TRBJ1-6): GAGVSQSPSNKVTEKGKDVELRCDPISGHTALYWYRQSLGQGLEFLIYFQGNSAPDKSGLPSDRFSAERTGGSVSTLTIQRTQQEDSAVYLCASSLAPNSPLHFGNGTRLTVT.

This clone was detected only a few times. This chain joins TRBV7-9 and TRBJ2-7; 7 bases match TRBD1. With 1 base clipped from V and 5 bases from J, the junction kept 11 bases outside the gene matches. The CDR3 extends over 16 amino acids. Germline V gene sequence: CDR1 SEHNR, CDR2 FQNEAQ (reference sequence). The CDR3 DNA sequence: TGTGCCAGCAGCTTAGATGGTTGGACAGGTTTTGACGAGCAGTACTTC. It specifies CASSLDGWTGFDEQYF.

Only one count was recorded for this clone. This chain links TRBV5-4 with TRBJ1-1; D not certain. Deletions cut 4 bases from V and 0 bases from J, with 16 bases between. Germline loops: CDR1 SGHNT, CDR2 YYREEE (reference sequence). The CDR3 extends over 16 amino acids. The CDR3 nucleotides are TGTGCCAGCAGCAAAAACAGCTTGCCCTTGAACACTGAAGCTTTCTTT. As protein: CASSKNSLPLNTEAFF.

The J gene is TRBJ2-3, the V gene TRBV7-3; D is uncertain. The CDR3 consists of 14 residues. CDR1 is SGHTA, CDR2 FQGTGA, per germline. Trimming cost V 2 bases and J 1 base, with 7 bases left between them. The CDR3 spells CASSLEPRTDTQYF. For the CDR3, the DNA is TGTGCCAGCAGCTTAGAACCACGCACAGATACGCAGTATTTT.

This chain uses TRBV5-5 with TRBJ2-7; no clear D gene. The CDR3 is 14 residues long. Trimming cost V 4 bases and J 5 bases, with 16 bases left between them. The germline V gene has CDR1 SGHKS and CDR2 YYEKEE (reference sequence). The CDR3 reads CASSGWTPRNEQYF. CDR3 bases: TGTGCCAGCAGCGGGTGGACCCCTAGGAACGAGCAGTACTTC.

This clone has only one observation. The chain has TRBV6-5 and TRBJ2-7; 7 positions agree with TRBD2. V lost 10 bases and J lost 4; bases outside the gene matches: 13. Per the germline V gene, CDR1 is MNHEY and CDR2 is SVGAGI. The CDR3 consists of 14 residues. The CDR3 here is CATSRTGLTYEQYF. CDR3 nucleotides: TGTGCCACCTCTCGAACGGGACTAACATACGAGCAGTACTTC.

This chain connects TRBV30 to TRBJ2-7; D gene unclear. Germline CDR1 is GTSNPN and CDR2 is SVGIG (reference sequence). V was pared by 3 bases and J by 0 bases, with 9 bases between. This CDR3 region has 13 residues. CDR3 nucleotides: TGTGCCTGGAGAACAGAAAACTCCTACGAGCAGTACTTC. The encoded protein is CAWRTENSYEQYF. Together with reference TRBV30 and TRBJ2-7, the CDR3 gives the full variable domain: SQTIHQWPATLVQPVGSPLSLECTVEGTSNPNLYWYRQAAGRGLQLLFYSVGIGQISSEVPQNLSASRPQDRQFILSSKKLLLSDSGFYLCAWRTENSYEQYFGPGTRLTVT.

The chain couples TRBV7-3 to TRBJ2-7; TRBD2 aligns across 12 bases. Germline values: CDR1 SGHTA, CDR2 FQGTGA. Trimming cost V 2 bases and J 7 bases; bases outside gene matches: 3. The CDR3 has 14 amino acids. CDR3 loop: CASSLGLAGGEQYF. DNA for the CDR3: TGTGCCAGCAGCTTAGGTCTAGCGGGAGGGGAGCAGTACTTC.

V and J are TRBV9 and TRBJ1-5, with TRBD1 identical over 8 bases. The trim removed 6 bases at V and 5 bases at J, leaving 10 bases unmatched. CDR1 is SGDLS, CDR2 YYNGEE, per germline. The CDR3 runs to 15 residues. This chain's CDR3 is CASTMTGDRDQPQHF. Here the CDR3 DNA reads TGTGCCAGCACCATGACAGGGGATAGGGATCAGCCCCAGCATTTT.

The genes are TRBV7-6 and TRBJ1-6, with 8 bases identical to TRBD1. This CDR3 is built from 15 residues. After removal of 5 bases from V and 5 bases from J, the junction contained 5 bases not matched to a gene. CDR1 is SGHVS, CDR2 FNYEAQ, per germline. This CDR3 reads CASSPGTGDNSPLHF. CDR3 sequence (DNA): TGTGCCAGCAGCCCAGGGACAGGAGATAATTCACCCCTCCACTTT.

The CDR3 reads CASSSRPDTQYF. The CDR3, as DNA: TGTGCCAGCAGCTCCCGGCCAGATACGCAGTATTTT. This sequence joins TRBV7-9 and TRBJ2-3; unclear D gene. This CDR3 contains 12 residues. The germline CDR1 and CDR2 sequences are SEHNR and FQNEAQ (reference sequence). V lost 4 bases and J 4 bases, leaving 6 bases between the germline ends.

The chain recombines TRBV21-1 with TRBJ1-1; no DNA check was done on the table's D call, TRBD1. TRBV21-1 is a recognized pseudogene. This CDR3 has 14 amino acids. The CDR3 sequence: CASSNKDRDLEAFF. The CDR3 DNA sequence: TGTGCCAGCAGCAACAAGGACAGGGACCTTGAAGCTTTCTTT.

This clone appeared a single time. The genes are TRBV30 and TRBJ1-2; perhaps TRBD1 as D (6 bases). Germline V gene data show CDR1 as GTSNPN and CDR2 as SVGIG (reference sequence). There are 12 residues in the CDR3. V was clipped by 6 bases and J by 2 bases, with 10 bases between them. As DNA, the CDR3 is TGTGCCTGCGGGGGCAACAACTATGGCTACACCTTC. Amino acid sequence: CACGGNNYGYTF.

The chain is built from TRBV5-5 and TRBJ2-7; no reliable D call. V lost 1 base to trimming and J lost 6 bases, with 5 bases between them. The CDR3 is 11 residues long. The germline gives CDR1 SGHKS, CDR2 YYEKEE (reference sequence). The CDR3 nucleotides are TGTGCCAGCAGCTTGTTCTCCGAGCAGTACTTC. It is translated as CASSLFSEQYF.

The rearrangement uses TRBV3-1 (or the pseudogene TRBV3-2) and TRBJ2-3, with D possibly TRBD1 on 5 matching bases. Germline values: CDR1 LGHDT, CDR2 YNNKEL (reference sequence). The CDR3 contains 16 residues. V was trimmed by 0 bases and J by 0 bases, leaving 10 bases between them. The CDR3 region is CASSQEGRISTDTQYF. CDR3 coding DNA: TGTGCCAGCAGCCAAGAGGGGCGGATTAGCACAGATACGCAGTATTTT.

The chain combines TRBV9 with TRBJ2-3; D unresolved. Germline V CDR1 and CDR2: SGDLS, YYNGEE. This CDR3 has 12 amino acids. V was shortened by 3 bases and J by 5 bases, with 7 bases between the two germline ends. CDR3 sequence reads: CASSATEDTQYF. The CDR3, as DNA: TGTGCCAGCAGCGCCACGGAAGATACGCAGTATTTT. Complete variable domain (other parts from reference TRBV9 and TRBJ2-3): DSGVTQTPKHLITATGQRVTLRCSPRSGDLSVYWYQQSLDQGLQFLIQYYNGEERAKGNILERFSAQQFPDLHSELNLSSLELGDSALYFCASSATEDTQYFGPGTRLTVL.

This sequence joins TRBV6-5 and TRBJ2-1; D is unresolved. Trimming took off 0 bases at V and 13 bases at J, with 16 bases between the two ends. CDR1 is MNHEY and CDR2 is SVGAGI in the germline V gene. The CDR3 consists of 14 residues. The CDR3 spells CASSYSTRSDSQFF. As DNA, the CDR3 is TGTGCCAGCAGTTACTCGACCAGGAGCGACTCCCAGTTCTTC.

V and J are TRBV27 and TRBJ1-6, with 7 bases aligning to TRBD1. V was clipped by 3 bases and J by 7 bases; unmatched bases: 6. Germline V gene lookup returns CDR1 MNHEY and CDR2 SMNVEV (reference sequence). CDR3 length equals 15 residues. CDR3 in amino acids: CASSFLSGGNSPLHF. The CDR3 coding sequence is TGTGCCAGCAGTTTCCTGTCAGGGGGAAATTCACCCCTCCACTTT.